The 6 T cell receptor beta chains in this list originate from one sample, sequenced in a study of human T cells and chemical hapten exposure. TCRdb passed the RACE reads through MiXCR, listing each CDR3 protein once. Of roughly 250,000 distinct CDR3 sequences in the sample, about 9.4% were seen once. Stated time point: pre-sensitization, week 0. Treatment denoted: therapeutic diphenylcyclopropenone sensitization with weekly scalp DPC. This sample comprised whole blood, obtained in connection with sensitization to the hapten diphenylcyclopropenone (DPC). Receptors were obtained from a woman aged 40 to 50 with alopecia areata. Some clones in this sample may be carry-over from other donors' samples.

The gene calls are TRBV6-5 and TRBJ1-1, with a tentative D call TRBD1 (6 bases). The CDR3 has 15 amino acids. Germline V gene data show CDR1 as MNHEY and CDR2 as SVGAGI. V lost 4 bases and J lost 7, with 19 bases in between. CDR3 bases: TGTGCCAGCAGTTCCGTGGGGGCCGGGACACGTGAAGCTTTCTTT. It yields the protein CASSSVGAGTREAFF.

This chain joins TRBV4-2 and TRBJ2-5, with TRBD2 matching over 14 bases. CDR1 is LGHNA, CDR2 YNFKEQ, per germline. Trimming at V came to 3 bases and at J to 5 bases, leaving 5 bases not matched to a gene. The CDR3 runs to 16 residues. As DNA, the CDR3 is TGTGCCAGCAGCCACGGACTAGCGGGAGGTAGTGAGACCCAGTACTTC. Protein sequence: CASSHGLAGGSETQYF.

The chain recombines TRBV5-1 with TRBJ2-3, with D perhaps assigned TRBD1 or TRBD2 (5 bases each). The CDR3 extends over 16 amino acids. Germline V gives CDR1 SGHRS, CDR2 YFSETQ. The V gene lost 2 bases and the J gene lost 3 bases, with 16 bases spanning the gap. The chain's CDR3 is CASSFGASRSTDTQYF. CDR3 nucleotide sequence: TGCGCCAGCAGCTTTGGGGCTAGCAGGAGTACAGATACGCAGTATTTT.

The chain carries TRBV29-1 and TRBJ2-1; 7 bases are shared with TRBD2. The V and J ends lost 2 bases and 13 bases, in that order; junction bases with no gene match: 5. The CDR3 contains 11 residues. CDR1 and CDR2 from the germline V gene are SQVTM and ANQGSEA. CDR3 sequence: CSVERLAVQFF. The DNA of the CDR3 is TGCAGCGTTGAAAGGCTAGCGGTTCAGTTCTTC.

This clonotype was observed a handful of times. The rearrangement links TRBV10-3 to TRBJ2-5; D gene uncertain. V gave up 9 bases and J gave up 5 bases, with 13 bases separating them. The CDR3 sequence is 12 residues long. Germline V gene sequence: CDR1 ENHRY, CDR2 SYGVKD. CDR3 sequence reads: CAMGYSGETQYF. The DNA for the CDR3 is TGTGCCATGGGGTACAGTGGGGAGACCCAGTACTTC.

This clonotype was counted only a few times. V is TRBV14 and J is TRBJ2-1; no definite D call. V was shortened by 1 base and J by 5 bases, with 9 bases between the two germline ends. The germline gives CDR1 SGHDN, CDR2 FVKESK. The CDR3 runs to 14 residues. CDR3 nucleotide sequence: TGTGCCAGCAGCCAAGTCGCTTTCGACAATGAGCAGTTCTTC. Protein: CASSQVAFDNEQFF.